The clone carrying this TCR beta chain was picked up one time. Antigen: not known. This specimen belongs to a study of CD8+ T cells in alopecia areata. Broader study findings: Relative to normal scalp, lesional scalp, especially alopecia totalis/universalis, showed higher clonality. Against the mouse data, patients shared TCRs less clearly, possibly for HLA reasons. On tofacitinib, scalp and blood still held many of the expanded lesional clones.

Sequencing relied on a cDNA template that was reverse transcribed from extracted RNA. Sequencing was performed with immunoSEQ multiplex PCR; in TCRdb, only in-frame clones are kept and a portion is missing. The table lists roughly 99,000 clones, over 80% of them singletons. CDR1 and CDR2 from the germline V gene are SGHTA and FQGNSA. This CDR3 is 15 amino acids long. After removal of 4 bases from V and 8 bases from J, the junction contained 5 bases not matched to a gene. Treatment specified: oral pan-JAK inhibitor, 5-10 mg twice daily. CD4+ and CD8+ T cells were sorted from PBMCs. This specimen consisted of CD8+ T cells sorted from blood, obtained at week 24, from a patient treated with tofacitinib. This receptor was obtained from a human donor with alopecia areata. The rearrangement joins TRBV7-2 to TRBJ2-1; 13 nucleotides line up with TRBD2. CDR3 coding DNA: TGTGCCAGCAGCTCACAACTAGCGGGGGGGCATGAGCAGTTCTTC. It encodes CASSSQLAGGHEQFF.